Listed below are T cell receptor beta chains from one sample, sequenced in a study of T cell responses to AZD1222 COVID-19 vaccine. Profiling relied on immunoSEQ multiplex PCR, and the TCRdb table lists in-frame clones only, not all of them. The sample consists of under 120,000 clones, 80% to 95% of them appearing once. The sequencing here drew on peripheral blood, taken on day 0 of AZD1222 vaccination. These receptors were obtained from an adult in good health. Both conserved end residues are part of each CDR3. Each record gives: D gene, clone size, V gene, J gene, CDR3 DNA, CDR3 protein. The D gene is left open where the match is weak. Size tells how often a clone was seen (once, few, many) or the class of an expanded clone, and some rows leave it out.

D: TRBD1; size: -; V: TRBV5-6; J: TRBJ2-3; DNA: TGTGCCAGCAGCGCCGGGACAGGGTTGGGCACAGATACGCAGTATTTT; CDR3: CASSAGTGLGTDTQYF
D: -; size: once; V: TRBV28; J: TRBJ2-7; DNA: TGTGCCAGCAGTTTACTCGGCGGCGAGCAGTACTTC; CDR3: CASSLLGGEQYF
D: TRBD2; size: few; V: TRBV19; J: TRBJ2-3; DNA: TGTGCCAGTAGTTACGTTTCGGGAGGGTCGCCAGATACGCAGTATTTT; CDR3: CASSYVSGGSPDTQYF
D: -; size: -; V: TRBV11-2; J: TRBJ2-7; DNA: TGTGCCAGCAGCTTAGATTCCGGTTTTAGCTCCTACGAGCAGTACTTC; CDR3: CASSLDSGFSSYEQYF
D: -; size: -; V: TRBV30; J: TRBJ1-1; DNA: TGTGCCTGGAGCAGACAGGCTGTGGAGGGGGCTTTCTTT; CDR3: CAWSRQAVEGAFF
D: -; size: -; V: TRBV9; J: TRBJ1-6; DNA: TGTGCCAGCAGCGTAGGAGGCCCTAATAATTCACCCCTCCACTTT; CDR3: CASSVGGPNNSPLHF
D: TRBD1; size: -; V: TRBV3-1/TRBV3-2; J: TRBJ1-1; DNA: TGTGCCAGCAGCCCGGGGACAGAGAACACTGAAGCTTTCTTT; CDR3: CASSPGTENTEAFF
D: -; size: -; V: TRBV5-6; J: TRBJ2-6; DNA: TGTGCCAGCAGCTTGTATGACCTCAAAGCTGGGGCCAACGTCCTGACTTTC; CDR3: CASSLYDLKAGANVLTF
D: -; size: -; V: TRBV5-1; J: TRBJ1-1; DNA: TGCGCCAGCAGCTTGGGGTCTAAGGAGACTGAAGCTTTCTTT; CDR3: CASSLGSKETEAFF
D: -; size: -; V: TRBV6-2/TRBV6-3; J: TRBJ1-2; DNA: TGTGCCAGCAGTCACGAGGCAGTTCATGTCTATGGCTACACCTTC; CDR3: CASSHEAVHVYGYTF
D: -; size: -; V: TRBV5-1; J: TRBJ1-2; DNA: TGCGCCAGCAGCCCCGGACAAGCGGGCCCTTCCTATGGCTACACCTTC; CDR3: CASSPGQAGPSYGYTF
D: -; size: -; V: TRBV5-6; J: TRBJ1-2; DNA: TGTGCCAGCAGCTTCGGGGGGAACTATGGCTACACCTTC; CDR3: CASSFGGNYGYTF
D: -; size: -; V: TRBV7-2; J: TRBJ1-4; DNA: TGTGCCAGCACAGAAAGGGCGGGCTTGGGTGAAAAACTGTTTTTT; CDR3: CASTERAGLGEKLFF
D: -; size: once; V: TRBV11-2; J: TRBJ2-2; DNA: TGTGCCAGCAGCTTCAACCGAAACACCGGGGAGCTGTTTTTT; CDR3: CASSFNRNTGELFF
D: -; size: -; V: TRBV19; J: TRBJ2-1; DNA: TGTGCCAGTAGTAGGCAGGGGGGTTATGAGCAGTTCTTC; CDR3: CASSRQGGYEQFF
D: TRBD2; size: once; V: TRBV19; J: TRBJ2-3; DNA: TGTGCCAGTTCTCGGACTAGCGGGAGTACAGATACGCAGTATTTT; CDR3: CASSRTSGSTDTQYF
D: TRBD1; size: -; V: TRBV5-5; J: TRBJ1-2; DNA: TGTGCCAGCTCCACAACAGGGGGCTCTGGCTACACCTTC; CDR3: CASSTTGGSGYTF
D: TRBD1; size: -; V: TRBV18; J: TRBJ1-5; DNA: TGTGCCAGCTCTTACAGCAGCCCCACGAAGACAGGGAGGAATCAGCCCCAGCATTTT; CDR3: CASSYSSPTKTGRNQPQHF
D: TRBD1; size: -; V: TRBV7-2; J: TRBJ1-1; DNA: TGTGCCAGCAGCTTGACAGGGGCTTGGAACACTGAAGCTTTCTTT; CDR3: CASSLTGAWNTEAFF
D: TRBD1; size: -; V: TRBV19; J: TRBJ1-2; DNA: TGTGCCAGTAGCCCGACGGGACAGGGAAACTATGGCTACACCTTC; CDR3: CASSPTGQGNYGYTF
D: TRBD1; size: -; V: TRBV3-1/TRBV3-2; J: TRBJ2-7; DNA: TGTGCCAGCAGCCACAGGGACAGCCCCTACGAGCAGTACTTC; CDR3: CASSHRDSPYEQYF
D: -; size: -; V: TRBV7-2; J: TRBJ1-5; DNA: TGTGCCAGCAGCTTGTCAAGGACATCAAGCAATCAGCCCCAGCATTTT; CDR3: CASSLSRTSSNQPQHF
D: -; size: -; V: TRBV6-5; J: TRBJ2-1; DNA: TGTGCCAGCAGTTACTCGGGCCGGCAGTTCTTC; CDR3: CASSYSGRQFF
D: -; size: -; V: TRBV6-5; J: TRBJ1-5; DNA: TGTGCCAGCAGTCGGGAAATAGGGGGAGATCAGCCCCAGCATTTT; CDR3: CASSREIGGDQPQHF
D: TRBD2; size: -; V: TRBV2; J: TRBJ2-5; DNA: TGTGCCACGCTAGCGGGAGGGCCGGGGGAGACCCAGTACTTC; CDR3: CATLAGGPGETQYF
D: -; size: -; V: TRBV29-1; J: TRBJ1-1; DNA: TGCAGCGTTACCATGAACACTGAAGCTTTCTTT; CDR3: CSVTMNTEAFF
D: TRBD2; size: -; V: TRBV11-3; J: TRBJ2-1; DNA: TGTGCCAGCAGCAAGGGACTAGCGGAAAACAATGAGCAGTTCTTC; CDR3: CASSKGLAENNEQFF
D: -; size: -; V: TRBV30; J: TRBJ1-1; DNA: TGTGCCTGGAGCCATGACAGGAACACTGAAGCTTTCTTT; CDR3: CAWSHDRNTEAFF
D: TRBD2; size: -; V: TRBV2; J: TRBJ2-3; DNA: TGTGCCAGCAGTGAAGCGCGGGCGGGAGAGGCGTATTTT; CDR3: CASSEARAGEAYF
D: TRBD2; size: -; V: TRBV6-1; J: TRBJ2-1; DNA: TGTGCCAGCAGTGAGGGGCCAGCGGGGAGTTACAATGAGCAGTTCTTC; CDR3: CASSEGPAGSYNEQFF
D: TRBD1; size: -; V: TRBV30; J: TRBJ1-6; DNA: TGTGCCTGGAGTAGGGGGCAGGATAATTCACCCCTCCACTTT; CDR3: CAWSRGQDNSPLHF
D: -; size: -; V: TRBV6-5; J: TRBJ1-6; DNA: TGTGCCAGCTCTAGAGGATTGGGTAATTCACCCCTCCACTTT; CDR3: CASSRGLGNSPLHF
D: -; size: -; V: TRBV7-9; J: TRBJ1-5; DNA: TGTGCCAGCAGCTTAGGAGGGGATAGCAATCAGCCCCAGCATTTT; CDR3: CASSLGGDSNQPQHF
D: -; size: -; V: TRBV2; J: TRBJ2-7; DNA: TGTGCCAGCAGTGGTGGGCGGGTCTTCAGCTCCTACGAGCAGTACTTC; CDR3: CASSGGRVFSSYEQYF
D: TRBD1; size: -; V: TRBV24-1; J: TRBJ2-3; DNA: TGTGCCACCAGTGATTTCGGCCAGGGGGCTACAGATACGCAGTATTTT; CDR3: CATSDFGQGATDTQYF
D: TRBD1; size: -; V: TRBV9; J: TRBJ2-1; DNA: TGTGCCAGCAGCCGTGACAGGGGAGGCAATGAGCAGTTCTTC; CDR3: CASSRDRGGNEQFF
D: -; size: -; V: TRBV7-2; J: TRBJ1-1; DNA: TGTGCCAGCAGCTTAGATACAGGGCCTAAAGAAGCTTTCTTT; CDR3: CASSLDTGPKEAFF
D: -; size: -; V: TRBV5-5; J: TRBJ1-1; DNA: TGTGCCAGCAGCTCGGCCCCCGACCTGGTGTCTTTCTTT; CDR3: CASSSAPDLVSFF
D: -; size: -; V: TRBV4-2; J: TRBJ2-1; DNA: TGTGCCAGCAGCCATGCCGGGAAAGCCCTCTACAATGAGCAGTTCTTC; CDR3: CASSHAGKALYNEQFF
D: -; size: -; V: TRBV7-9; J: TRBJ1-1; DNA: TGTGCCAGCAGTTTCACCTTTATGAACACTGAAGCTTTCTTT; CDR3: CASSFTFMNTEAFF
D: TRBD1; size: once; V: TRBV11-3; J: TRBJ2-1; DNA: TGTGCCAGCAGCATCGGACAGGGACGAGATGAGCAGTTCTTC; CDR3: CASSIGQGRDEQFF
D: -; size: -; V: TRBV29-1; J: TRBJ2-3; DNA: TGCAGCGTGGCAGGGGCTAGCAGCACAGATACGCAGTATTTT; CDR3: CSVAGASSTDTQYF
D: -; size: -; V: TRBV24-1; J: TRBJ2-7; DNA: TGTGCCACCAGTGACCCCGACTCCTACGAGCAGTACTTC; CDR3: CATSDPDSYEQYF
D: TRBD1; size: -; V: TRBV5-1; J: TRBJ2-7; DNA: TGCGCCAGCAGCTTGGGATGGGACAGGGTTCTCTACGAGCAGTACTTC; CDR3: CASSLGWDRVLYEQYF
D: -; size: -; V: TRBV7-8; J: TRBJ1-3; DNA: TGTGCCAGCAGCTCCTTTACGTCCAGGGCATCTGGAAACACCATATATTTT; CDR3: CASSSFTSRASGNTIYF
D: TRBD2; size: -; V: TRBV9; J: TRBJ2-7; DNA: TGTGCCAGCAGCGGCGAGGGACTAGCGGGGCTCTACGAGCAGTACTTC; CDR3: CASSGEGLAGLYEQYF
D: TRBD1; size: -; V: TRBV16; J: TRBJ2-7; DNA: TGTGCCAGCAGCCAACGGACAGGGGGCGACGAGCAGTACTTC; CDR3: CASSQRTGGDEQYF
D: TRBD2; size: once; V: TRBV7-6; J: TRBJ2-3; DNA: TGTGCCAGCAGCTCCCTTGGCGGGAGGGCAGATACGCAGTATTTT; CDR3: CASSSLGGRADTQYF
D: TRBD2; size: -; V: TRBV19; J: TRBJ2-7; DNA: TGTGCCAGTAGTATGGGACTAGCAGACGTCCACGAGCAGTACTTC; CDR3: CASSMGLADVHEQYF
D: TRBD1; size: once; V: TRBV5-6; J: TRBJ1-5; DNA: TGTGCCAGCAGCTTGGGGACAGGGCGGGGGAATCAGCCCCAGCATTTT; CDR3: CASSLGTGRGNQPQHF
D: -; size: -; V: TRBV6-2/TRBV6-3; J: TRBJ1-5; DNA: TGTGCCAGCAGCGATGGACAGCCCCAGCATTTT; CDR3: CASSDGQPQHF
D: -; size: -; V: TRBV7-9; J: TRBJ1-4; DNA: TGTGCCAGCAGCTTACAGGGACACCATAATGAAAAACTGTTTTTT; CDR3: CASSLQGHHNEKLFF
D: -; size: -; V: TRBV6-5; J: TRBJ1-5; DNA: TGTGCCAGCAGTAAACAGGGAACCCAGCCCCAGCATTTT; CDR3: CASSKQGTQPQHF
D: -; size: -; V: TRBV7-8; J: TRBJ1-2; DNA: TGTGCCAGCAGCTTAGACTTGACAGGTTATGGCTACACCTTC; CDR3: CASSLDLTGYGYTF
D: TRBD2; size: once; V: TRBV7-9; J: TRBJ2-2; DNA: TGTGCCAGCAGCTTACTAGCGGGGTCGGCCGGGGAGCTGTTTTTT; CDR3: CASSLLAGSAGELFF